The clone carrying this TCR beta chain appeared many times. Its matching antigen is unknown. TCRdb keeps only in-frame clones here, not all; method: immunoSEQ multiplex PCR. Altogether about 160,000 clones are present, about 88% being singletons, with the ten largest covering 5.5%. The data were taken from a study of T cell responses to AZD1222 COVID-19 vaccine. For the study at large: Samples with a second dose at about 4 or about 12 weeks were pooled together.

Points from the study as a whole: Spike as a whole was targeted by vaccine-associated CD4 TCRs, dominant at 160-218 and 743-854. Repertoires were sampled only after the peak T cell response.

This specimen consisted of peripheral blood, obtained on day 0 of AZD1222 vaccination. This receptor was identified in an adult in good health.

The CDR3 loop reads CASSPIAFTSGSYNEQFF. Written as DNA, the CDR3 is TGTGCCAGCAGTCCTATCGCCTTTACTAGCGGGAGCTACAATGAGCAGTTCTTC. The chain links TRBV9 to TRBJ2-1, with 11 nucleotides matching TRBD2. This CDR3 has 18 amino acids. Trimming took 5 bases from V and 3 from J; bases not matched to a gene: 13. Germline V CDR1 and CDR2: SGDLS, YYNGEE.